The 5 T cell receptor beta chains below were found in one sample sequenced in a study of blood T cell repertoires in COVID-19. Sequencing used immunoSEQ multiplex PCR; TCRdb keeps in-frame clones, though not all of them. The sample holds approximately 170,000 clones, around four fifths seen once. The sample comprised peripheral blood. The receptors here all came from a man aged 65 to 85 who had recovered from COVID-19.

This clone was observed once. This sequence joins TRBV5-1 and TRBJ1-1; 8 bases are shared with TRBD1. V trimming: 1 base; J trimming: 7 bases; junction bases outside the gene matches: 3. Per the germline V gene, CDR1 is SGHRS and CDR2 is YFSETQ. The CDR3 consists of 13 residues. The CDR3 region is CASSLQGADEAFF. As DNA, the CDR3 is TGCGCCAGCAGCTTGCAGGGGGCCGATGAAGCTTTCTTT.

The table lists this clone with a count of one. The chain combines TRBV5-4 with TRBJ1-2, with D possibly being TRBD1 (5 bases). The CDR3 is 15 amino acids. Trimming removed 2 bases at V and 3 bases at J, with 14 bases between. Germline V lookup: CDR1 SGHNT, CDR2 YYREEE (reference sequence). CDR3 coding DNA: TGTGCCAGCAGCTTTTTGGGGCGAGGAGACTATGGCTACACCTTC. Its protein is CASSFLGRGDYGYTF.

V usage is TRBV11-2 and J usage is TRBJ2-1, with unresolved D. The germline CDR1 and CDR2 sequences are SGHAT and FQNNGV. V lost 1 base to trimming and J lost 0 bases, with 10 bases between them. The CDR3 is made up of 16 amino acids. In nucleotides, the CDR3 is TGTGCCAGCAGCTTAGTTTCCTTGAGCTCCTACAATGAGCAGTTCTTC. Its protein product is CASSLVSLSSYNEQFF.

The chain combines TRBV3-1 (or the pseudogene TRBV3-2) with TRBJ1-2; 8 nucleotides align to TRBD1. Germline CDR1 reads LGHDT; CDR2 reads YNNKEL (reference sequence). The CDR3 contains 16 residues. V trimming: 0 bases; J trimming: 4 bases; junction bases outside the gene matches: 7. CDR3 amino acids: CASSQERAGGGYGYTF. Here the CDR3 DNA reads TGTGCCAGCAGCCAAGAGAGGGCAGGGGGCGGCTATGGCTACACCTTC.

This sequence joins TRBV19 and TRBJ1-2; 7 nucleotides align to TRBD1. V was clipped by 6 bases and J by 6 bases; unmatched bases: 10. There are 14 residues in the CDR3. Germline V CDR1 and CDR2: LNHDA, SQIVND (reference sequence). The CDR3 sequence: CASSPTTGLDGYTF. CDR3 coding DNA: TGTGCCAGTAGCCCTACGACAGGGCTTGATGGCTACACCTTC.